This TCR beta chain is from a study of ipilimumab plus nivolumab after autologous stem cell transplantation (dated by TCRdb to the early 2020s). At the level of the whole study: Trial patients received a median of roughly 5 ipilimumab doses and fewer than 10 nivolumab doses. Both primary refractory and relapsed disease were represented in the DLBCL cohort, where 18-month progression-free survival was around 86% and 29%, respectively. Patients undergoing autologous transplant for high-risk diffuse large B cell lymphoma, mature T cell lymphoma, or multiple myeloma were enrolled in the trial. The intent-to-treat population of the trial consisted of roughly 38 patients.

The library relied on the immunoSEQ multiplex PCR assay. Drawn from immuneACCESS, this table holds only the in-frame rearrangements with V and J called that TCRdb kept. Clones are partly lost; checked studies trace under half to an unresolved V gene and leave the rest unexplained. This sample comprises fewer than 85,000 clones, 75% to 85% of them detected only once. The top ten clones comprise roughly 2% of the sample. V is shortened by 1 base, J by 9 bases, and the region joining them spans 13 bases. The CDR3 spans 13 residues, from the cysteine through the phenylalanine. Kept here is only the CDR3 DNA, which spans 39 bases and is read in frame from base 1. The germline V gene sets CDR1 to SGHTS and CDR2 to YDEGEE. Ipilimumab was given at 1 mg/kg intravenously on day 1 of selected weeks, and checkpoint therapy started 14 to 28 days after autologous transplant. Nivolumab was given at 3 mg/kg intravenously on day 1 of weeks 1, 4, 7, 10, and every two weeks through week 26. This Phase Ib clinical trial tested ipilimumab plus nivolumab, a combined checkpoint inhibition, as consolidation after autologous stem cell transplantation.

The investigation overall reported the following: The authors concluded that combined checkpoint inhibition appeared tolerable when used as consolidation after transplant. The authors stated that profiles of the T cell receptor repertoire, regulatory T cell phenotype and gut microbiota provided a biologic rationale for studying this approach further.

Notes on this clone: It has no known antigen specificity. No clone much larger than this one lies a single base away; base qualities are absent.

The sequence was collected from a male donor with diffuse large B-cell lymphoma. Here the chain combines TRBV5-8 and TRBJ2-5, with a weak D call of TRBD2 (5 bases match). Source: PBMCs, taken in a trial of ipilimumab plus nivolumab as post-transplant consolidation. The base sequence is TGTGCCAGCAGCTTGAGCGGCCCCGGGGCCCAGTACTTC. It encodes CASSLSGPGAQYF.